This TCR beta chain was identified during a study of blood T cells in healthy people across ages. The CDR3 sequence is 16 residues long. V lost 2 bases, J lost 4 bases, and 15 bases lay in between. The V gene's germline CDR1 is MGHRA and CDR2 YSYEKL. Isolation of PBMCs gave at least 6 million cells per sample. The extraction recovered at least 5 micrograms of total RNA per sample. Sample-barcoded 5' priming and a J-beta primer mix drove a second PCR of about 6 to 12 cycles. A single record per CDR3 protein comes from TCRdb applying MiXCR to the 5' RACE reads. Here the sample spans 920,000 or so distinct CDR3 sequences, 35% to 50% being singletons.

This TCR was recovered from a woman between 55 and 75 years old in good health. The sample taken for sequencing was blood. The chain carries TRBV4-1 and TRBJ2-1, with D perhaps matching TRBD2 (5 bases). As DNA, the CDR3 is TGCGCCAGCAGCCAAAGAGGGAGATCGAGGTACAATGAGCAGTTCTTC. It codes for CASSQRGRSRYNEQFF.